Following are 25 T cell receptor beta chains from one sample sequenced in a study of spatial heterogeneity in lung cancer. These receptors are not linked to any known antigen. Study-level findings and limits: Counts of expanded alpha and beta TCRs within tumors tracked the tumor nonsynonymous mutation count.

The sample's time point: sample taken at primary tumor resection. TCRdb ran MiXCR on the 5' RACE reads and lists one entry per CDR3 protein. The data show some 5,000 distinct CDR3 sequences, 9.5% to 15% seen once. Sequencing was performed on lung tumor tissue, taken at surgery. The receptors here all came from a male donor with early-stage non-small cell lung cancer.

This chain connects TRBV5-1 to TRBJ1-4; 10 nucleotides agree with TRBD1. V gave up 1 base and J gave up 6 bases; unmatched junction bases: 3. Germline CDR1 and CDR2: SGHRS and YFSETQ. CDR3 size: 15 residues. CDR3 bases: TGCGCCAGCAGCTTGCCCGGGACAGGGGATGAAAAACTGTTTTTT. Its protein product is CASSLPGTGDEKLFF.

This chain uses TRBV7-9 with TRBJ1-6; no clear D gene. The CDR3 length is 14 residues. Trimming left V 1 base short and J 8 bases short, with 9 bases between. CDR1 SEHNR and CDR2 FQNEAQ come from the germline V gene (reference sequence). CDR3 loop: CASSLGSGDSPLHF. The CDR3 DNA reads as TGTGCCAGCAGCTTAGGCAGTGGTGATTCACCCCTCCACTTT.

This clonotype was observed a few times. This sequence joins TRBV7-2 and TRBJ1-6; D gene unclear. The CDR3 consists of 15 residues. Per the germline V gene, CDR1 is SGHTA and CDR2 is FQGNSA. V was cut by 7 bases and J by 8 bases, with 18 bases left in between. The CDR3 loop reads CASTLELVRDSPLHF. The CDR3 nucleotides read TGTGCCAGCACCTTGGAGTTGGTTCGGGATTCACCCCTCCACTTT.

This clonotype has a handful of counts. V is TRBV27 and J is TRBJ1-5; D might be TRBD1 (6 bases). The CDR3 sequence is 15 residues long. CDR1 is MNHEY, CDR2 SMNVEV, per germline (reference sequence). The CDR3 sequence is CALQGSSMRNQPQHF. DNA of the CDR3: TGTGCTTTACAGGGTAGTAGTATGAGAAATCAGCCCCAGCATTTT.

This clonotype has ten or more counts. The V and J genes are TRBV7-2 and TRBJ2-7, with 10 bases lining up with TRBD1. The CDR3 contains 14 residues. In germline, CDR1 is SGHTA, CDR2 FQGNSA. The ends lost 6 bases at V and 2 bases at J; junction bases unmatched: 4. The DNA of the CDR3 is TGTGCCAGCAGTCGGACAGGGGGTGCCTACGAGCAGTACGTC. It is translated as CASSRTGGAYEQYV.

This clonotype was observed a few times. This sequence joins TRBV20-1 and TRBJ1-2; no reliable D call. The CDR3 totals 12 residues. The V and J ends lost 2 bases and 5 bases respectively, with 9 bases between them. Germline-derived CDR1 and CDR2 are DFQATT and SNEGSKA (reference sequence). For the CDR3, the DNA is TGCAGTGCTAGAATAGGGAATTATGGCTACACCTTC. It is translated as CSARIGNYGYTF.

This clonotype appeared a few times. This chain's CDR3 is CASSKEGRTSDLYEQYV. The DNA for the CDR3 is TGTGCCAGCAGCAAAGAAGGAAGGACTAGCGACCTCTACGAGCAGTACGTC. The chain carries TRBV21-1 and TRBJ2-7; the D call TRBD2 from the table was never checked on the DNA. TRBV21-1 is flagged as a pseudogene. The CDR3 is 17 residues long.

This clonotype was observed a handful of times. The CDR3 DNA is TGTGCCAGCAGGCTGACAGGTTGGGGAGAGCAGTTCTTC. This sequence encodes CASRLTGWGEQFF. The rearrangement uses TRBV5-6 and TRBJ2-1, with D perhaps matching TRBD1 (6 bases). The CDR3 is 13 residues long. V lost 5 bases to trimming and J lost 10 bases, with 16 bases between them. Germline CDR1 reads SGHDT; CDR2 reads YYEEEE.

This clonotype was seen more than once but under ten times. The V gene is TRBV11-3, the J gene TRBJ1-3, with 9 nucleotides matching TRBD1. The germline V gene has CDR1 SGHNT and CDR2 YENEEA. The CDR3 is 15 amino acids. The junction had 4 bases not matched to a gene; V was cut back by 3 bases and J by 4 bases. CDR3 coding DNA: TGTGCCAGCAGCTTGGGACAGGGTAGCGGAAACACCATATATTTT. This sequence encodes CASSLGQGSGNTIYF. The variable domain in full, with the rest retrieved from reference TRBV11-3 and TRBJ1-3, is EAGVVQSPRYKIIEKKQPVAFWCNPISGHNTLYWYLQNLGQGPELLIRYENEEAVDDSQLPKDRFSAERLKGVDSTLKIQPAELGDSAVYLCASSLGQGSGNTIYFGEGSWLTVV.

This clonotype is classed as medium-sized. CDR3 bases: TGCAGTGCCCCCGGAGCGGGGAGCCACGAGCAGTACTTC. This codes for CSAPGAGSHEQYF. The chain uses TRBV20-1 and TRBJ2-7; 7 nucleotides align to TRBD2. Germline V gene data show CDR1 as DFQATT and CDR2 as SNEGSKA (reference sequence). The V gene end was trimmed by 6 bases and the J gene end by 5 bases; junction bases not matched to a gene: 10. The CDR3 runs to 13 residues.

This clonotype came up a few times. The rearrangement uses TRBV19 and TRBJ1-5; possibly TRBD1 for D (6 bases). The germline CDR1 and CDR2 sequences are LNHDA and SQIVND (reference sequence). This CDR3 is built from 17 residues. V shed 3 bases and J shed 2 bases, with 17 bases lying between them. The CDR3 loop is CASSIRTGSGGNQPQHF. In DNA form, the CDR3 reads TGTGCCAGTAGTATTCGAACAGGGTCCGGGGGCAATCAGCCCCAGCATTTT.

This chain joins TRBV7-2 and TRBJ2-1, with D possibly matching TRBD1 (6 bases). The CDR3 runs 14 residues. CDR1 is SGHTA, CDR2 FQGNSA, per germline. Between the trimmed V and J ends, which lost 6 bases and 6 bases, there was a span of 15 bases. CDR3 residues: CASSTGFLGNEQFF. The CDR3, as DNA: TGTGCCAGCAGTACAGGGTTCCTAGGCAATGAGCAGTTCTTC.

This clonotype is judged medium-sized. The chain recombines TRBV18 with TRBJ2-3; D call uncertain. The germline V gene encodes CDR1 KGHSH and CDR2 LQKENI. CDR3 length: 13 amino acids. The V end lost 4 bases, the J end lost 0 bases, and 5 bases lay between the germline ends. CDR3 protein: CASSQASTDTQYF. The DNA for the CDR3 is TGTGCCAGCTCACAAGCTAGCACAGATACGCAGTATTTT. The full variable domain, completed using reference TRBV18 and TRBJ2-3, is NAGVMQNPRHLVRRRGQEARLRCSPMKGHSHVYWYRQLPEEGLKFMVYLQKENIIDESGMPKERFSAEFPKEGPSILRIQQVVRGDSAAYFCASSQASTDTQYFGPGTRLTVL.

The chain recombines TRBV15 with TRBJ1-3; D is ambiguous. This CDR3 region has 13 residues. Trimming cost V 0 bases and J 4 bases, with 4 bases left between them. Germline CDR1 is LNHNV and CDR2 is YYDKDF (reference sequence). The CDR3 nucleotides read TGTGCCACCAGCAGAGATTTAGGAAACACCATATATTTT. Translating it yields CATSRDLGNTIYF. The whole variable domain, remainder taken from reference TRBV15 and TRBJ1-3, is DAMVIQNPRYQVTQFGKPVTLSCSQTLNHNVMYWYQQKSSQAPKLLFHYYDKDFNNEADTPDNFQSRRPNTSFCFLDIRSPGLGDTAMYLCATSRDLGNTIYFGEGSWLTVV.

This clonotype has just a few counts. This chain links TRBV18 with TRBJ2-1, with D possibly matching TRBD1 (6 bases). The CDR3 length is 14 residues. CDR1 and CDR2 (germline): KGHSH, LQKENI. Trimming shortened V by 6 bases and J by 0 bases, and 9 bases separated the two germline ends. The CDR3 nucleotides read TGTGCCAGCTCGAAGGACAGCTCCTACAATGAGCAGTTCTTC. Encoded protein: CASSKDSSYNEQFF.

The sample holds a few counts of this clonotype. The chain joins TRBV5-4 to TRBJ2-5; 13 bases map to TRBD2. The CDR3 is 16 amino acids. Germline V gene lookup returns CDR1 SGHNT and CDR2 YYREEE (reference sequence). Trimming cost V 1 base and J 4 bases; bases outside gene matches: 4. This CDR3 is CASSLRTSGSGETQYF. Written as DNA, the CDR3 is TGTGCCAGCAGCTTGAGGACTAGCGGGAGTGGAGAGACCCAGTACTTC.

This rearrangement joins TRBV24-1 to TRBJ1-5, with TRBD1 matching 9 bases. The CDR3 sequence is 15 residues long. V lost 6 bases, J lost 5 bases, and 7 bases stayed unmatched. From germline, CDR1 is KGHDR and CDR2 SFDVKD. The DNA for the CDR3 is TGTGCCACCAGTAGAACAGGGGGCTGGGATCAGCCCCAGCATTTT. Amino acid sequence: CATSRTGGWDQPQHF.

This clonotype was detected many times. The CDR3 DNA is TGTGCCAGCAGTCCCCCCAGAAACCAGCCCCAGCATTTT. This encodes CASSPPRNQPQHF. The chain joins TRBV28 to TRBJ1-5; D not resolved. There are 13 residues in the CDR3. V was pared by 5 bases and J by 7 bases, with 12 bases between. CDR1 MDHEN and CDR2 SYDVKM come from the germline V gene.

This clonotype has just a few counts. The chain carries TRBV6-6 and TRBJ1-5; TRBD1 agrees at 9 bases. The CDR3 is 16 amino acids. Unmatched junction bases numbered 9, after V lost 3 bases and J lost 6 bases. Looked up from germline, CDR1 is MNHNY and CDR2 is SVGAGI (reference sequence). CDR3: CASSYFTGGAGQPQHF. The CDR3 DNA follows: TGTGCCAGCAGTTATTTCACAGGGGGCGCGGGTCAGCCCCAGCATTTT.

This clonotype was found many times. V gene TRBV18 combines with J gene TRBJ2-5; D gene ambiguous. V was clipped by 2 bases and J by 0 bases, with 10 bases between them. This CDR3 spans 15 amino acids. CDR1 is KGHSH and CDR2 is LQKENI in the germline V gene. In DNA form, the CDR3 reads TGTGCCAGCTCACCAAGGGCGCAGGACCAAGAGACCCAGTACTTC. Encoded protein: CASSPRAQDQETQYF.

The V call is TRBV24-1, the J call TRBJ1-1, with D unresolved. V lost 2 bases to trimming and J lost 11 bases, with 11 bases between them. This CDR3 region has 12 residues. The germline CDR1 and CDR2 sequences are KGHDR and SFDVKD. The CDR3 DNA is TGTGCCACCAGTGATTCGGGCCTATCGGCTTTCTTT. Translation gives CATSDSGLSAFF.

The sample holds a few counts of this clonotype. The V gene is TRBV6-2 or TRBV6-3, the J gene TRBJ2-5; the D gene could be TRBD1 or TRBD2 (5 bases each). The germline V and J ends were trimmed by 6 bases and 2 bases, with 16 bases remaining between them. The CDR3 covers 15 residues. The germline gives CDR1 MNHEY, CDR2 SVGEGT. As DNA, the CDR3 is TGTGCCAGCAGAAATCCGGGACGGCAACAAGAGACCCAGTACTTC. Protein product: CASRNPGRQQETQYF.

This clonotype is deemed large. CDR3 coding DNA: TGTGCCAGCAGTTTAGGGCCGAACGGTGAGCAGTTCTTC. Its translation: CASSLGPNGEQFF. This sequence joins TRBV12-3 or TRBV12-4 and TRBJ2-1, with no clear D. CDR3 length: 13 amino acids. Trimming took off 1 base at V and 9 bases at J, with 10 bases between the two ends.

This CDR3 is CASLPPGQNTGELFF. The DNA for the CDR3 is TGTGCCAGCTTGCCGCCGGGACAGAACACCGGGGAGCTGTTTTTT. The chain links TRBV18 to TRBJ2-2; possible D gene TRBD1, 6 bases. CDR1 is KGHSH and CDR2 is LQKENI in the germline V gene. Trimming removed 7 bases from V and 1 base from J, with 13 bases in between. The CDR3 totals 15 residues. The complete variable domain, with remaining parts taken from reference TRBV18 and TRBJ2-2, reads NAGVMQNPRHLVRRRGQEARLRCSPMKGHSHVYWYRQLPEEGLKFMVYLQKENIIDESGMPKERFSAEFPKEGPSILRIQQVVRGDSAAYFCASLPPGQNTGELFFGEGSRLTVL.

The chain employs TRBV20-1 and TRBJ1-2, with D uncertain. Germline V gene data show CDR1 as DFQATT and CDR2 as SNEGSKA (reference sequence). The CDR3 is 11 amino acids. Trimming pared 3 bases from V and 7 bases from J, leaving 9 bases between. This chain's CDR3 is CSASLRGGYTF. CDR3 bases: TGCAGTGCTAGTTTGCGGGGTGGCTACACCTTC.